This TCR beta chain was sequenced for a study of a mutant IDH1 vaccine in newly diagnosed glioma. This CDR3 is 15 amino acids long. CDR1 MNHEY and CDR2 SMNVEV come from the germline V gene (reference sequence). Trimming shortened V by 5 bases and J by 1 base, and 14 bases separated the two germline ends. About this clone itself: Its specificity is not known.

As to time point: week 5, during vaccination. One vaccine dose held 300 ug of mutant IDH1 20-mer peptide and came with topical imiquimod. Sequencing used immunoSEQ multiplex PCR; TCRdb keeps in-frame clones, though not all of them. The profile shows roughly 62,000 clones, under 90% of them singletons. This TCR came from a woman aged 45-65 years with glioma. Sequencing used PBMCs, obtained from a glioma patient whose treatment included an IDH1 peptide vaccine. The gene calls are TRBV27 and TRBJ2-5; tentatively, D is TRBD2 (5 bases). The CDR3 DNA sequence: TGTGCCAGCAGTATTACCTTCCGGGGCCAAGAGACCCAGTACTTC. Translation gives CASSITFRGQETQYF.